This TCR beta chain was identified in a study of type 1 regulatory T cells. As for the study in general: This in vitro CD4 product, T-allo10, is enriched for Tr1 cells and alloantigen-specific.

Using its own MiXCR run on the reads, TCRdb lists one record per CDR3 protein. The sample has around 64,000 distinct CDR3 sequences; 20% to 25% are singletons. Study outcomes and limitations: Tr1 cells had a more restricted TCR repertoire than non-Tr1 cells.

A word on this clonotype: Its antigen is currently unknown.

This CDR3 is built from 15 residues. V gave up 6 bases and J gave up 3 bases, with 18 bases separating them. The chain is built from TRBV12-3 or TRBV12-4 and TRBJ2-7; D unresolved. The sequenced material came from cultured type 1 regulatory T (Tr1) cells, either the whole culture or a sorted fraction (not recorded which). The origin of this receptor is a human donor in good health. The CDR3 bases are TGTGCCAGCAGCTCCATCTCTACGGCAGTCTACGAGCAGTACTTC. Amino acids: CASSSISTAVYEQYF.